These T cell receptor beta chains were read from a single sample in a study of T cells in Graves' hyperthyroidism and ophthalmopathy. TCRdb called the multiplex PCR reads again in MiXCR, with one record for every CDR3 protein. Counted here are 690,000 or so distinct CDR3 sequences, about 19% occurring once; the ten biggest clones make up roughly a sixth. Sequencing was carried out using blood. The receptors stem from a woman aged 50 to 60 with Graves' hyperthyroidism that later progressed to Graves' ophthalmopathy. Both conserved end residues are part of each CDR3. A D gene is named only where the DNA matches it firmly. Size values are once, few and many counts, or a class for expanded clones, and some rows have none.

CDR3 protein: CASSGRGPQETQYF
CDR3 DNA: TGTGCCAGTAGTGGCAGGGGACCCCAAGAGACCCAGTACTTC
clone size: NA
V gene: TRBV19
D gene: NA
J gene: TRBJ2-5

CDR3 protein: CASSPGQGMGYGYTF
CDR3 DNA: TGTGCCAGCAGCCCGGGACAGGGGATGGGCTATGGCTACACCTTC
clone size: few
V gene: TRBV4-2
D gene: TRBD1
J gene: TRBJ1-2

CDR3 protein: CASSYRGSGGAVETQYF
CDR3 DNA: TGTGCCAGCAGTTACAGAGGTAGCGGGGGGGCGGTGGAGACCCAGTACTTC
clone size: many
V gene: TRBV6-5
D gene: TRBD2
J gene: TRBJ2-5

CDR3 protein: CASSLFGAGELFF
CDR3 DNA: TGTGCCAGCAGTTTATTTGGGGCCGGGGAGCTGTTTTTT
clone size: many
V gene: TRBV12-3/TRBV12-4
D gene: NA
J gene: TRBJ2-2

CDR3 protein: CASSQEGHGDRVGQPQHF
CDR3 DNA: TGCGCCAGCAGCCAAGAGGGACACGGGGACAGGGTGGGACAGCCCCAGCATTTT
clone size: NA
V gene: TRBV4-1
D gene: TRBD1
J gene: TRBJ1-5

CDR3 protein: CSVDLGQGDGYTF
CDR3 DNA: TGCAGCGTTGATCTGGGGCAGGGGGACGGCTACACCTTC
clone size: few
V gene: TRBV29-1
D gene: TRBD1
J gene: TRBJ1-2

CDR3 protein: CASRPLLANTEAFF
CDR3 DNA: TGTGCCAGCAGACCCCTCCTCGCGAACACTGAAGCTTTCTTT
clone size: NA
V gene: TRBV5-6
D gene: NA
J gene: TRBJ1-1

CDR3 protein: CSARALAGDNTEAFF
CDR3 DNA: TGCAGTGCTAGAGCCCTGGCAGGGGATAACACTGAAGCTTTCTTT
clone size: NA
V gene: TRBV20-1
D gene: NA
J gene: TRBJ1-1

CDR3 protein: CASSEFSQYF
CDR3 DNA: TGTGCCAGCAGTGAATTCTCGCAGTACTTC
clone size: NA
V gene: TRBV25-1
D gene: NA
J gene: TRBJ2-7

CDR3 protein: CASSIARDSLLVNQPQHF
CDR3 DNA: TGTGCCAGTAGTATAGCTCGGGACAGTTTACTAGTCAATCAGCCCCAGCATTTT
clone size: few
V gene: TRBV19
D gene: TRBD1
J gene: TRBJ1-5

CDR3 protein: CSARHASGGAYNEQFF
CDR3 DNA: TGCAGTGCTAGGCATGCTAGCGGGGGGGCTTACAATGAGCAGTTCTTC
clone size: NA
V gene: TRBV20-1
D gene: TRBD2
J gene: TRBJ2-1

CDR3 protein: CASSHRTGWDQPQHF
CDR3 DNA: TGTGCCAGCAGTCACAGGACAGGGTGGGATCAGCCCCAGCATTTT
clone size: few
V gene: TRBV6-2/TRBV6-3
D gene: TRBD1
J gene: TRBJ1-5

CDR3 protein: CATKTGAEQFF
CDR3 DNA: TGTGCCACCAAAACAGGGGCTGAGCAGTTCTTC
clone size: NA
V gene: TRBV6-1
D gene: TRBD1
J gene: TRBJ2-1

CDR3 protein: CASSLDAGLRRLAFF
CDR3 DNA: TGTGCCAGCAGCTTAGACGCGGGACTGCGGAGATTGGCTTTCTTT
clone size: NA
V gene: TRBV11-2
D gene: NA
J gene: TRBJ1-1

CDR3 protein: CASSSLTGVRTEAFF
CDR3 DNA: TGTGCCAGCAGTTCCCTCACAGGGGTCCGCACTGAAGCTTTCTTT
clone size: many
V gene: TRBV12-3/TRBV12-4
D gene: TRBD1
J gene: TRBJ1-1

CDR3 protein: CASSQDGSNEKLFF
CDR3 DNA: TGTGCCAGCAGCCAAGATGGCTCTAATGAAAAACTGTTTTTT
clone size: many
V gene: TRBV3-1
D gene: NA
J gene: TRBJ1-4

CDR3 protein: CASSQGPDNTDTQYF
CDR3 DNA: TGTGCCAGCAGCCAAGGCCCGGACAACACAGATACGCAGTATTTT
clone size: many
V gene: TRBV3-1
D gene: NA
J gene: TRBJ2-3